This T cell receptor (beta chain) was found in a study of blood T cell repertoires in COVID-19. The wider study: From the United States, Italy and Spain came samples of acute and convalescent COVID-19. The cDNA or gDNA used as material had been derived from T cells, B-cell-depleted T cells, or PBMCs.

The authors' processing: Researchers report that nucleated cell counts were estimated from reference gene primer amplification. Profiling relied on immunoSEQ multiplex PCR, and the TCRdb table lists in-frame clones only, not all of them. Clone size and the V and J calls come from that table; the DNA yielded D and trimming. The sample holds about 140,000 clones, approximately 82% seen once. Trimming shortened V by 3 bases and J by 0 bases, and 11 bases separated the two germline ends. This CDR3 spans 15 amino acids. Germline V gene lookup returns CDR1 GTSNPN and CDR2 SVGIG (reference sequence). The V and J genes are TRBV30 and TRBJ2-2; no clear D. Sequencing was carried out using peripheral blood. The sequence was collected from a man in his 60s who had recovered from COVID-19. The CDR3 region has the DNA TGTGCCTGGAGACCCAACGGAGCGAACACCGGGGAGCTGTTTTTT. This gives the protein CAWRPNGANTGELFF.